These 2 T cell receptor beta chains share one sample of origin, sequenced in a study of chemoradiotherapy in HPV16-positive cancers. Measured with immunoSEQ multiplex PCR; TCRdb has only the in-frame clones, and not every one. The sample yields about 32,000 clones, around 88% seen once. The sample here was blood, taken from a patient who underwent chemoradiotherapy. These receptors came from a human donor with HPV-associated anogenital cancer.

Of note for this clone: Other DNA sequences in the sample encode the same CDR3. The rearrangement joins TRBV5-1 to TRBJ2-7, with D possibly matching TRBD2 (5 bases). Germline lookup yields CDR1 SGHRS and CDR2 YFSETQ. Trimming removed 0 bases at V and 3 bases at J, with 7 bases between. The length of the CDR3 is 13 residues. DNA for the CDR3: TGCGCCAGCAGCTTGGGACGGGACTACGAGCAGTACTTC. Amino acids: CASSLGRDYEQYF.

The CDR3 protein is CASSPPQGALGQPQHF. CDR3 sequence (DNA): TGTGCCAGCTCACCGCCGCAGGGGGCGTTAGGTCAGCCCCAGCATTTT. The rearrangement uses TRBV18 and TRBJ1-5; TRBD1 matches at 8 bases. The CDR3 has 16 amino acids. Germline loops: CDR1 KGHSH, CDR2 LQKENI. V shed 3 bases and J 6 bases; nucleotides not matched to a gene: 10.